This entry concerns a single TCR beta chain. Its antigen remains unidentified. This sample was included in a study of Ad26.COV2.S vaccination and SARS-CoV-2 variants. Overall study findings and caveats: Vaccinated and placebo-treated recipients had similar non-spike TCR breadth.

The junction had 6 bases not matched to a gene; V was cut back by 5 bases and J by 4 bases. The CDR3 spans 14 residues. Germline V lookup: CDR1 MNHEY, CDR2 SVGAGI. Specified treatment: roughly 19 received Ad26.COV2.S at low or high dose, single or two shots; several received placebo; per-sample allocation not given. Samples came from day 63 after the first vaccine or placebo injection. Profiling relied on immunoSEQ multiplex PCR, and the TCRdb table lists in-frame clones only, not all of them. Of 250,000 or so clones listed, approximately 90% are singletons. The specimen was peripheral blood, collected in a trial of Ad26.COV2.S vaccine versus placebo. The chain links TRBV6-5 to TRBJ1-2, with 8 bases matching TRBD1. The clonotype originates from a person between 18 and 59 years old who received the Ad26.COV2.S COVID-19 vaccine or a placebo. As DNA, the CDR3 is TGTGCCAGCAGTAGGACAGGGCCTTCCTATGGCTACACCTTC. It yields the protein CASSRTGPSYGYTF.